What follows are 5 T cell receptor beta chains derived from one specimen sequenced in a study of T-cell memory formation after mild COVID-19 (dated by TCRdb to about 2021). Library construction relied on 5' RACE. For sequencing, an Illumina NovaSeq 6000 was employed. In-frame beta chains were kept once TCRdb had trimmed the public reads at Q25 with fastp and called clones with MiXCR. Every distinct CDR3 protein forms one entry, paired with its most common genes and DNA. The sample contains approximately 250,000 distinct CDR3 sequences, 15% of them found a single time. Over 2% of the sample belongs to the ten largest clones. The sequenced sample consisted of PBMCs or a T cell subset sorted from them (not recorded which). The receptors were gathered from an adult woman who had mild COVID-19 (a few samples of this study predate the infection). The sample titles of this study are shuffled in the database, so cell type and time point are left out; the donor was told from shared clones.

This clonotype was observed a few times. The CDR3 region is CASSIREGPTYEQYF. CDR3 nucleotides: TGTGCCAGTAGTATCCGGGAGGGGCCAACCTACGAGCAGTACTTC. The chain has TRBV19 and TRBJ2-7, with TRBD2 matching over 8 bases. The ends lost 3 bases at V and 2 bases at J; junction bases unmatched: 6. This CDR3 region has 15 residues. Germline V gene sequence: CDR1 LNHDA, CDR2 SQIVND (reference sequence).

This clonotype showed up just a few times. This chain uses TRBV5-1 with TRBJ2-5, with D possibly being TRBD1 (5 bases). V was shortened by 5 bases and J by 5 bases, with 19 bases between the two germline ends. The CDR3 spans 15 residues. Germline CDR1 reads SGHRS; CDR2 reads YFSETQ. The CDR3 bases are TGCGCCAGCAGAAAGGGGTATGGTATTCGGGAGACCCAGTACTTC. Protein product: CASRKGYGIRETQYF.

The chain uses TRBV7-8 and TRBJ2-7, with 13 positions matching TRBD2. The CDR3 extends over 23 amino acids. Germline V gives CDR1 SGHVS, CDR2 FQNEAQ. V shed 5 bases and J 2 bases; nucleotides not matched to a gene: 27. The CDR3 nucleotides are TGTGCCAGCAGCCCCACCCCGGGACTAGCGGGAAAAGCTTCCCCACATCAAGCCTACGAGCAGTACTTC. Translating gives CASSPTPGLAGKASPHQAYEQYF.

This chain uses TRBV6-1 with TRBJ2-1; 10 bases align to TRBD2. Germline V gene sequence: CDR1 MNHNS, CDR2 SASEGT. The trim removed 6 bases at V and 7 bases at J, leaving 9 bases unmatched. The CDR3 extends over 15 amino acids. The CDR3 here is CASRVPGLAKNEQFF. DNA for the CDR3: TGTGCCAGCAGGGTACCGGGACTAGCGAAAAATGAGCAGTTCTTC.

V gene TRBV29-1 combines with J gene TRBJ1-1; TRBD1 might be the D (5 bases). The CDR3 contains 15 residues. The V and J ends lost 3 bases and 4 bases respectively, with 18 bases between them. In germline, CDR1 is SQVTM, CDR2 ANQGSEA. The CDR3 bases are TGCAGCGTTGAGGCCCCCAGGGACTGGGGCACTGAAGCTTTCTTT. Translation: CSVEAPRDWGTEAFF.